The rows below give T cell receptor beta chains drawn from one sample of a study of T-cell memory formation after mild COVID-19. Using its own MiXCR run on the 5' RACE reads, TCRdb lists one record per CDR3 protein. The top ten clones hold roughly 13% of a sample with hundreds of thousands of distinct CDR3 sequences, 25% to 30% of them seen once. The sequenced material came from PBMCs or a T cell subset sorted from them (not recorded which). These receptors all come from an adult woman who had mild COVID-19 (a few samples of this study predate the infection). Cell type and time point are not known. The CDR3 runs from the conserved cysteine through the conserved F or W. The D gene is left open where the match is weak. Part of the rows lack a size; the others show once, few, many or a class for expanded clones.

D	V	size	J	DNA	CDR3
TRBD1	TRBV10-3	many	TRBJ2-7	TGTGCCACCAGGGGGACAGGGGAGGGTGAGCAGTACTTC	CATRGTGEGEQYF
TRBD1	TRBV7-3	few	TRBJ2-1	TGTGCCAGCAGCTTAGGGACAGGGGACTACAATGAGCAGTTCTTC	CASSLGTGDYNEQFF
TRBD2	TRBV24-1	.	TRBJ2-1	TGTGCCACCAGTGATTTGAGGGCGGGAGTATACAATGAGCAGTTCTTC	CATSDLRAGVYNEQFF
.	TRBV24-1	few	TRBJ2-2	TGTGCCACTTCGAAAGGGTCCTCAAACACCGGGGAGCTGTTTTTT	CATSKGSSNTGELFF
TRBD2	TRBV2	many	TRBJ2-1	TGTGCCAGCAAAGGGACTAGCGTCGCCAATGAGCAGTTCTTC	CASKGTSVANEQFF
.	TRBV19	.	TRBJ2-6	TGTGCCAGTAGTAATAGGGACCAGGGCCGTAGGGCCAACGTCCTGACTTTC	CASSNRDQGRRANVLTF
TRBD1	TRBV6-1	once	TRBJ1-1	TGTGCCAGCAGTGAAGCTTACAGGGGGGACACTGAAGCTTTCTTT	CASSEAYRGDTEAFF
.	TRBV4-3	.	TRBJ2-3	TGCGCCAGCAGCCAATCGGGGGCCCACACAGATACGCAGTATTTT	CASSQSGAHTDTQYF
TRBD2	TRBV5-1	.	TRBJ2-1	TGCGCCAGCAGCTTGGATACAGCGGGAAAGTCGCAGTTCTTC	CASSLDTAGKSQFF
.	TRBV24-1	many	TRBJ2-1	TGTGCCACCAGTGACAGGGGAACGGTGATTAATGAGCAGTTCTTC	CATSDRGTVINEQFF
TRBD2	TRBV7-8	few	TRBJ2-1	TGTGCCAGCACCAAAGAGCGGGAGGGGTCCTACAATGAGCAGTTCTTC	CASTKEREGSYNEQFF
TRBD1	TRBV5-1	few	TRBJ1-5	TGCGCCAGCAGCTTAACCCCGACAGGGGAAAGCAATCAGCCCCAGCATTTT	CASSLTPTGESNQPQHF
TRBD1	TRBV7-9	.	TRBJ2-7	TGTGCCAGCACCCCCCCTGGACAGGGAATCTGGGAGCAGTACTTC	CASTPPGQGIWEQYF
TRBD2	TRBV11-2	.	TRBJ2-7	TGTGCCAGCAGCTCGGGACTAGCGGGAGGGAACGAGCAGTACTTC	CASSSGLAGGNEQYF
TRBD1	TRBV27	.	TRBJ2-7	TGTGCCAGCAGTTTATCCGGGACAGTGATCTACGAGCAGTACTTC	CASSLSGTVIYEQYF
.	TRBV7-9	.	TRBJ2-7	TGTGCCAGCAGTCTCCCGGCCGCCTGGGAGCAGTACTTC	CASSLPAAWEQYF
.	TRBV7-6	few	TRBJ2-3	TGTGCCAGCAGCCCACTCCACGCGAACGCAGATACGCAGTATTTT	CASSPLHANADTQYF
.	TRBV12-3/TRBV12-4	few	TRBJ2-7	TGTGCCAGCAGTTTAGCGACTCGATCTGTATACGAGCAGTACTTC	CASSLATRSVYEQYF
.	TRBV5-1	.	TRBJ1-1	TGCGCCAGCAGCTTGCTTATAGGGAGGGCCCCGGAAGCTTTCTTT	CASSLLIGRAPEAFF
TRBD2	TRBV2	few	TRBJ2-2	TGTGCCAGCTGGCGGGAGACGAACACCGGGGAGCTGTTTTTT	CASWRETNTGELFF
.	TRBV6-5	few	TRBJ2-7	TGTGCCAGCAGTTCAGGGGCCTACCGGCGGTACGAGCAGTACTTC	CASSSGAYRRYEQYF
.	TRBV6-6	.	TRBJ1-1	TGTGCCAGTGGGTCAGCTCCTTACACTGAAGCTTTCTTT	CASGSAPYTEAFF
.	TRBV24-1	many	TRBJ2-3	TGTGCCACCAGTCTTCCGGGGCTCACAGATACGCAGTATTTT	CATSLPGLTDTQYF
.	TRBV18	.	TRBJ2-7	TGTGCCAGCACCGCTAGCCCTTTCTCCTACGAGCAGTACTTC	CASTASPFSYEQYF
TRBD2	TRBV7-3	.	TRBJ2-3	TGTGCCAGCAGCTTACGGACTAGCGGGAGGGGAGGAGATACGCAGTATTTT	CASSLRTSGRGGDTQYF
.	TRBV7-2	.	TRBJ2-1	TGTGCCAGCAGCTTAGCGATAGTGCAGTTCTTC	CASSLAIVQFF
TRBD1	TRBV25-1	.	TRBJ1-2	TGTGCCAGCAGTGAATCTGGTGGGACAGGGGGCGGCTATGGCTACACCTTC	CASSESGGTGGGYGYTF
.	TRBV12-3/TRBV12-4	.	TRBJ2-3	TGTGCCAGCAGTTCGGGGCTCACAGATACGCAGTATTTT	CASSSGLTDTQYF
TRBD1	TRBV7-9	once	TRBJ1-1	TGTGCCAGCAGCTTAGCCGGGACAGGGGAAGCTTTCTTT	CASSLAGTGEAFF
.	TRBV20-1	.	TRBJ2-7	TGCAGTGCTAGATCGAGGCCCTACGAGCAGTACTTC	CSARSRPYEQYF